This TCR beta chain is drawn from a study of control samples from healthy donors and cancer patients. Data came from immunoSEQ multiplex PCR; TCRdb stores just in-frame clones and leaves some out. Among about 140,000 clones listed, 88% were seen once. CDR3 length: 16 amino acids. V dropped 1 base and J dropped 2 bases, with 12 bases sitting between them. Germline CDR1 is LGHDT and CDR2 is YNNKEL (reference sequence). The specimen was blood. This sequence joins TRBV3-1 (or the pseudogene TRBV3-2) and TRBJ1-3, with D maybe TRBD1 (5 bases). The sequence was obtained from a man younger than 35 in good health. The CDR3 loop is CASSQALRVTGNTIYF. The CDR3 coding sequence is TGTGCCAGCAGCCAAGCCCTCAGGGTTACTGGAAACACCATATATTTT.